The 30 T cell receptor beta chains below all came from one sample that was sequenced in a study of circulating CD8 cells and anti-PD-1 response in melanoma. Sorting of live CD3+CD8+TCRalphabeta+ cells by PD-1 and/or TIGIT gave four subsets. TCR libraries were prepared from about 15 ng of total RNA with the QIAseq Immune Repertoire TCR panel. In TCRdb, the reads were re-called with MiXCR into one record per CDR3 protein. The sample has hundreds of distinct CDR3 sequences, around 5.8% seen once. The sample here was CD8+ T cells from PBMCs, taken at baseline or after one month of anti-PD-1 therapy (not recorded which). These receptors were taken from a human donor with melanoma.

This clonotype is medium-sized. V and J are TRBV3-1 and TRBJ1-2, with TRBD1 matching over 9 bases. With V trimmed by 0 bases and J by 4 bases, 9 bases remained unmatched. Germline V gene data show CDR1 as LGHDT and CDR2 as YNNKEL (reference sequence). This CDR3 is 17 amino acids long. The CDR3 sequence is CASSQDNPQGASYGYTF. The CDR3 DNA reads TGTGCCAGCAGCCAAGATAACCCACAGGGGGCGAGCTATGGCTACACCTTC.

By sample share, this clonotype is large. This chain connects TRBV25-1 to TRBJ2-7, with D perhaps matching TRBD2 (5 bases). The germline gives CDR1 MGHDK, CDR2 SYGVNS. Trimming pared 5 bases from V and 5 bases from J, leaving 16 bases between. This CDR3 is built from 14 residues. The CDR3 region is CASSSRRGNNEQYF. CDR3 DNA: TGTGCCAGCAGTTCAAGGAGAGGGAACAACGAGCAGTACTTC.

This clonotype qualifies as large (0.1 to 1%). This CDR3 is CASSELGREQNYGYTF. CDR3 coding DNA: TGTGCCAGCAGTGAATTAGGTCGGGAACAGAACTATGGCTACACCTTC. The chain recombines TRBV25-1 with TRBJ1-2; the D is unclear. Germline CDR1 MGHDK, CDR2 SYGVNS. CDR3 length: 16 amino acids. V was pared by 1 base and J by 2 bases, with 14 bases between.

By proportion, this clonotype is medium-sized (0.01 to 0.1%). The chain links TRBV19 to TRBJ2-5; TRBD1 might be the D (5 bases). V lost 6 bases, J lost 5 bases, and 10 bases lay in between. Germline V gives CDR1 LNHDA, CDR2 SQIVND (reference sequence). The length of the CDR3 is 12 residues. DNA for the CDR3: TGTGCCAGTAGACAGGTCGGGGAGACCCAGTACTTC. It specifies CASRQVGETQYF.

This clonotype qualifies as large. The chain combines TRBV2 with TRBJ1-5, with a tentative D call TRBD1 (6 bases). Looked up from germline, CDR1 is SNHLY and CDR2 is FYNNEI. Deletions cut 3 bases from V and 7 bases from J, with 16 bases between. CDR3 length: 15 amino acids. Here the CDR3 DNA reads TGTGCCAGCAGTGAGGGTTTAACAGGGCTGCAGCCCCAGCATTTT. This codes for CASSEGLTGLQPQHF.

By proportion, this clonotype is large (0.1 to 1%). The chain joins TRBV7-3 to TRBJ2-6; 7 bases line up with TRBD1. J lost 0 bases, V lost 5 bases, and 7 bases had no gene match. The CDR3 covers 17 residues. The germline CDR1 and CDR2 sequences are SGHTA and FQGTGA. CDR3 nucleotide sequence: TGTGCCAGCAGCCCGGGACAGAGCGGCTCTGGGGCCAACGTCCTGACTTTC. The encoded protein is CASSPGQSGSGANVLTF.

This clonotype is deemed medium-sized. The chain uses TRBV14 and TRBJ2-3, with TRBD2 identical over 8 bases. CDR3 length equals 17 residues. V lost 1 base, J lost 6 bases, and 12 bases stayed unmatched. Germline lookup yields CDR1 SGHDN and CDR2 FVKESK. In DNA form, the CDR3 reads TGTGCCAGCAGCCAAGGGGTCGGTGCAGCGGGAGCGGATACGCAGTATTTT. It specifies CASSQGVGAAGADTQYF.

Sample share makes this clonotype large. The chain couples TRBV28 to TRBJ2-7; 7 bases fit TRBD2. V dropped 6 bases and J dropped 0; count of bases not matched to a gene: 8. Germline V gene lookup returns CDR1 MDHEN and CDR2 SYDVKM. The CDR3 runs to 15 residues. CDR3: CASSFVGGSSYEQYF. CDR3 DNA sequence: TGTGCCAGCAGCTTCGTGGGGGGGAGCTCCTACGAGCAGTACTTC.

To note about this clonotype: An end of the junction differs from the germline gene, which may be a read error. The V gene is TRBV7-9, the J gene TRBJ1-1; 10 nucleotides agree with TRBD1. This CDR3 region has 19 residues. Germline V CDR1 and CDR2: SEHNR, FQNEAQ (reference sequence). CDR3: CASSLAAPRDRGGGTEAFF. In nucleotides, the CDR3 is TGTGCCAGCAGCCTAGCCGCACCCCGGGACAGGGGAGGGGGCACTGAAGCTTTCTTT.

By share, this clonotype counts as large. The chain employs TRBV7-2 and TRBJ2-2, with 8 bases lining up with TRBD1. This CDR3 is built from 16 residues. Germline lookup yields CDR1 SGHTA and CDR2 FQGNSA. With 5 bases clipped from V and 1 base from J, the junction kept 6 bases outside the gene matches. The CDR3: CASSPRTGKNTGELFF. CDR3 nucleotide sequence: TGTGCCAGCAGCCCTCGGACAGGGAAGAACACCGGGGAGCTGTTTTTT.

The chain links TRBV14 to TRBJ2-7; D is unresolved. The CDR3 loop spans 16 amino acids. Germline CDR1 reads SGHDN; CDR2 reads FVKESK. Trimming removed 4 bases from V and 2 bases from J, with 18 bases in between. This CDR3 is CASSLLDKRIAYEQYF. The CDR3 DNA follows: TGTGCCAGCAGCCTGCTGGATAAGAGAATAGCCTACGAGCAGTACTTC.

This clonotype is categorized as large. CDR3 loop: CASTTGTGGEWQFF. In DNA, the CDR3 is TGCGCCAGCACAACCGGGACAGGGGGTGAGTGGCAGTTCTTC. This chain links TRBV23-1 with TRBJ2-1; 11 bases match TRBD1. TRBV23-1 is classed as an ORF, of uncertain function. The V segment lost 7 bases and the J segment 12 bases; nucleotides outside the gene matches: 11. This CDR3 has 14 amino acids.

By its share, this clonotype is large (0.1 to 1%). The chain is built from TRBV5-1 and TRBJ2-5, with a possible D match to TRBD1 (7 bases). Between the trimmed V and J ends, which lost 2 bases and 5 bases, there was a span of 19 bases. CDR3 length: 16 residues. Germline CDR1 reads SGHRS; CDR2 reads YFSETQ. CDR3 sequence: CASSLGGGAFGETQYF. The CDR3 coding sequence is TGCGCCAGCAGCTTAGGAGGGGGCGCCTTCGGGGAGACCCAGTACTTC.

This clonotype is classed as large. CDR3 nucleotides: TGTGCCAGCAGCCCCGGAGGGGACACAGATACGCAGTATTTT. Amino acids: CASSPGGDTDTQYF. This sequence joins TRBV2 and TRBJ2-3; perhaps TRBD2 as D (6 bases). Germline V CDR1 and CDR2: SNHLY, FYNNEI. V dropped 6 bases and J dropped 2 bases, with 12 bases sitting between them. This CDR3 has 14 residues.

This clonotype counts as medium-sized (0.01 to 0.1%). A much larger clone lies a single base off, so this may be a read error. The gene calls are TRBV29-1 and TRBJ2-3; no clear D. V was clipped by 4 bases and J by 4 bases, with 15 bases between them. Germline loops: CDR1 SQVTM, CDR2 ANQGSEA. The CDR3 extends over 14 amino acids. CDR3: CSVVWGTNPDTQYF. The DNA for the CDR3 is TGCAGCGTTGTTTGGGGAACGAATCCAGATACGCAGTATTTT.

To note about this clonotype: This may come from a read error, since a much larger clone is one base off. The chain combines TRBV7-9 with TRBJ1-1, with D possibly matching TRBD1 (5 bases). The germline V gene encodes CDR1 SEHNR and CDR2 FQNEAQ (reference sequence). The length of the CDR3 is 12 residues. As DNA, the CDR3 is TGTGCCAGCAGCTGGGGGAGGACTGAAGCTCTCTTT. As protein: CASSWGRTEALF. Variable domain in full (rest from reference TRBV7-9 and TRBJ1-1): DTGVSQNPRHKITKRGQNVTFRCDPISEHNRLYWYRQTLGQGPEFLTYFQNEAQLEKSRLLSDRFSAERPKGSFSTLEIQRTEQGDSAMYLCASSWGRTEALFGQGTRLTVV.

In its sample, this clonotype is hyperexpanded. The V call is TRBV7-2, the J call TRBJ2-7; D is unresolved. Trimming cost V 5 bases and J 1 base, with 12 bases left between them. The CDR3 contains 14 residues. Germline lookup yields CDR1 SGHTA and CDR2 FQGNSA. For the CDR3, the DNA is TGTGCCAGCAGCCCCAAAACACTGTCCTACGAGCAGTACTTC. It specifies CASSPKTLSYEQYF.

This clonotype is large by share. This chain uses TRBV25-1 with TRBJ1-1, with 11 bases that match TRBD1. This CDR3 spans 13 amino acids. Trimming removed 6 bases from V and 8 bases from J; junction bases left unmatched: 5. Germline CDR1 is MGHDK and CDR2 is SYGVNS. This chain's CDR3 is CASRDRGLGEAFF. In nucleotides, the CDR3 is TGTGCCAGCAGGGACAGGGGGCTTGGCGAAGCTTTCTTT.

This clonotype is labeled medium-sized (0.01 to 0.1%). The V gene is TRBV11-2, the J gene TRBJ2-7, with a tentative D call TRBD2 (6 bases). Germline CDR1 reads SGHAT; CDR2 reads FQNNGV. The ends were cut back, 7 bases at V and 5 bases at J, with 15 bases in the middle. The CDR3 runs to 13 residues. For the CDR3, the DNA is TGTGCCAGCATCGCGGAGGGAGGCCACGAGCAGTACTTC. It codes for CASIAEGGHEQYF.

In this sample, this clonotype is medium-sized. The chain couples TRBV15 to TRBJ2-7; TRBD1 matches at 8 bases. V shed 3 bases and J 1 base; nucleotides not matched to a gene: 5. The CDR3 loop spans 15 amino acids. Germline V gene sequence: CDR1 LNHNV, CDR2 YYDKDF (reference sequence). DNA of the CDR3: TGTGCCACCAGCAGTTCGCGACAGGGGTCCTACGAGCAGTACTTC. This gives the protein CATSSSRQGSYEQYF.

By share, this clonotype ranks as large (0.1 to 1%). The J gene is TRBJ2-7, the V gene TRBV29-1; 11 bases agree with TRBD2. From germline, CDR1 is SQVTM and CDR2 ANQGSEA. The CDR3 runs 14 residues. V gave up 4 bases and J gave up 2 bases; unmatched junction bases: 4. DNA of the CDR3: TGCAGCGTTGCTCTACTAGCGGGAGCCTACGAGCAGTACTTC. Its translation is CSVALLAGAYEQYF.

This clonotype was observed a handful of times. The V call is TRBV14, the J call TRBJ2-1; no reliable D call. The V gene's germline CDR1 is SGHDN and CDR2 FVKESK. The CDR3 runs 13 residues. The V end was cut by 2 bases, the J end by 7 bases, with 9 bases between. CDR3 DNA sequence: TGTGCCAGCAGCCAAAACACGTGGAATGAGCAGTTCTTC. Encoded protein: CASSQNTWNEQFF.

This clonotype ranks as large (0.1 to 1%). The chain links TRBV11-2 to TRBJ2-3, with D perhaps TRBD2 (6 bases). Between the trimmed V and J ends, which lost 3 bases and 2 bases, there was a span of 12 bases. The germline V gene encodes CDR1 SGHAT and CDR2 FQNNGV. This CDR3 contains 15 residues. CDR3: CASSLAGTFTDTQYF. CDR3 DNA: TGTGCCAGCAGCTTGGCGGGGACGTTCACAGATACGCAGTATTTT.

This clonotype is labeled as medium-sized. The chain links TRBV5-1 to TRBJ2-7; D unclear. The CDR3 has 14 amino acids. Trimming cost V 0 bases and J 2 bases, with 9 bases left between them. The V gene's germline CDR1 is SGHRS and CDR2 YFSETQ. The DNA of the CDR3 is TGCGCCAGCAGCTTGGGTCGAGAAACCTACGAGCAGTACTTC. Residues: CASSLGRETYEQYF.

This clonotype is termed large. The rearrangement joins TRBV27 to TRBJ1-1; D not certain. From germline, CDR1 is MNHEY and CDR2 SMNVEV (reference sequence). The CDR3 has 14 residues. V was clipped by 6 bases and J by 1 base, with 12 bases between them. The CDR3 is CASSPLRANTEAFF. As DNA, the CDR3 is TGTGCCAGCAGCCCTCTTAGGGCGAACACTGAAGCTTTCTTT.

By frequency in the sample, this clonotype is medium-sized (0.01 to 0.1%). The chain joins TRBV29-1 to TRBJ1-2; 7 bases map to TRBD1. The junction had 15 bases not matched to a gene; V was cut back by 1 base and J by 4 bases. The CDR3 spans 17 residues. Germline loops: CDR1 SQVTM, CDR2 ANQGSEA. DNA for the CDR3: TGCAGCGTTGAAGGTCGACAGGGTACTCTCTCTAGCTATGGCTACACCTTC. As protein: CSVEGRQGTLSSYGYTF. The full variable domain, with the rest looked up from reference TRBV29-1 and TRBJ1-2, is SAVISQKPSRDICQRGTSLTIQCQVDSQVTMMFWYRQQPGQSLTLIATANQGSEATYESGFVIDKFPISRPNLTFSTLTVSNMSPEDSSIYLCSVEGRQGTLSSYGYTFGSGTRLTVV.

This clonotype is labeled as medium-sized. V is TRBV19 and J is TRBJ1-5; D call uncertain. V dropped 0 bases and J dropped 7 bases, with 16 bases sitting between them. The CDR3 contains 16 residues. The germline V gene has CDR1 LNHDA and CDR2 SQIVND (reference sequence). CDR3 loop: CASSIDFGRAMQPQHF. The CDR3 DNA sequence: TGTGCCAGTAGTATAGATTTCGGCAGAGCAATGCAGCCCCAGCATTTT.

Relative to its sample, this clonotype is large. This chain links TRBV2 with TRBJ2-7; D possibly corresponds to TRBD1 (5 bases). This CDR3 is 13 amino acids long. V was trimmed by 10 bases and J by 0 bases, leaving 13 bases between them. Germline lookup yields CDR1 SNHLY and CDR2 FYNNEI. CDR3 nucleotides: TGTGCCATCACAGGAACAGACTCCTACGAGCAGTACTTC. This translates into CAITGTDSYEQYF. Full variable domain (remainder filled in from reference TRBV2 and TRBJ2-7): EPEVTQTPSHQVTQMGQEVILRCVPISNHLYFYWYRQILGQKVEFLVSFYNNEISEKSEIFDDQFSVERPDGSNFTLKIRSTKLEDSAMYFCAITGTDSYEQYFGPGTRLTVT.

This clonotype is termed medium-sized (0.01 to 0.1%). The CDR3 DNA reads as TGCAGTGCTAGAGCCCACGGGATGGGTCTGACAGCTTATGGCTACACCTTC. Translated, it gives CSARAHGMGLTAYGYTF. V and J are TRBV20-1 and TRBJ1-2, with D maybe TRBD1 (5 bases). The CDR3 runs to 17 residues. Per germline, CDR1 DFQATT and CDR2 SNEGSKA (reference sequence). V was clipped by 1 base and J by 5 bases, with 23 bases between them.

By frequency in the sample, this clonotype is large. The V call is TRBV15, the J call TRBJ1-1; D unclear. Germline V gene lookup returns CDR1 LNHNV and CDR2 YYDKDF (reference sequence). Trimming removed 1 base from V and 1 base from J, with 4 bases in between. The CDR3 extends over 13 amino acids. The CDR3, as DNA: TGTGCCACCAGCAGAGGCAGGAACACTGAAGCTTTCTTT. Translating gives CATSRGRNTEAFF.